This T cell receptor (beta chain) was observed in a study of control samples from healthy donors and cancer patients. Sequencing was performed with immunoSEQ multiplex PCR; in TCRdb, only in-frame clones are kept and a portion is missing. The sample gives roughly 140,000 clones, approximately 91% of which show up once; 4.9% is in the top ten. The CDR3 consists of 18 residues. Germline-derived CDR1 and CDR2 are SEHNR and FQNEAQ (reference sequence). Trimming pared 5 bases from V and 3 bases from J, leaving 23 bases between. The chain has TRBV7-9 and TRBJ2-1, with no clear D. This TCR derives from a man aged 30-40 years in good health. The sample was blood. CDR3: CASSVEGRWGSHYNEQFF. For the CDR3, the DNA is TGTGCCAGCAGCGTAGAAGGTCGCTGGGGATCGCACTACAATGAGCAGTTCTTC.